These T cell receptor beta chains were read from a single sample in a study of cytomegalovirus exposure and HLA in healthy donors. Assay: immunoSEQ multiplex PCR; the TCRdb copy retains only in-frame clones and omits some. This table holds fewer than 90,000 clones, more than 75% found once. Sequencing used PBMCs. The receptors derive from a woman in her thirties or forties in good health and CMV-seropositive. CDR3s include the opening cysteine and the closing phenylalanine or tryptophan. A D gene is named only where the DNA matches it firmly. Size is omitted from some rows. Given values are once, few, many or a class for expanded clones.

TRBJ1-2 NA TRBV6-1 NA CASSGPRFRDFESGYTF TGTGCCAGCAGTGGCCCCCGTTTCAGGGACTTCGAAAGTGGCTACACCTTC
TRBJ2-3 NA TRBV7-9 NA CASSFPEASTDTQYF TGTGCCAGCAGCTTCCCTGAGGCTAGCACAGATACGCAGTATTTT
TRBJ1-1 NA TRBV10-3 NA CAISHRTGTTNTEAFF TGTGCCATCAGCCACCGGACCGGGACAACGAACACTGAAGCTTTCTTT
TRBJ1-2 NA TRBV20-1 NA CSATGNSGYTF TGCAGTGCCACAGGGAACTCTGGCTACACCTTC
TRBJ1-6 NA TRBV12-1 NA CASSPPPTVYNSPLHF TGTGCCAGCAGCCCTCCCCCGACAGTATATAATTCACCCCTCCACTTT
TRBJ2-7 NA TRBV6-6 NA CASSYGQISYEQYF TGTGCCAGCAGTTACGGGCAGATCTCCTACGAGCAGTACTTC
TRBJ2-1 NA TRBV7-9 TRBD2 CASSPTSGRVKDEQFF TGTGCCAGCAGCCCAACTAGCGGGAGGGTTAAGGATGAGCAGTTCTTC
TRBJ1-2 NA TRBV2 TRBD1 CASSSGTGGTNYGYTF TGTGCCAGCAGTTCCGGGACAGGGGGCACTAACTATGGCTACACCTTC
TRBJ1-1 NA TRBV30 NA CKGDTQLFTEAFF TGCAAAGGGGACACGCAATTATTTACTGAAGCTTTCTTT
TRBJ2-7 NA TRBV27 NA CASSLGQGTYEQYF TGTGCCAGCAGTTTAGGGCAGGGAACGTACGAGCAGTACTTC
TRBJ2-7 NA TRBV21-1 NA CASSKGGQGAYEQYF TGTGCCAGCAGCAAAGGGGGACAGGGGGCTTACGAGCAGTACTTC
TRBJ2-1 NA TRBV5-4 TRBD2 CASSTLAGLYNEQFF TGTGCCAGCAGTACGTTAGCGGGGCTTTACAATGAGCAGTTCTTC
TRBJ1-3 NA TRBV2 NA CASRLDLASGNTIYF TGTGCCAGCAGGCTGGACTTAGCCTCTGGAAACACCATATATTTT
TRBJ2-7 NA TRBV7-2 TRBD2 CASSQGTSGPYEQYF TGTGCCAGCAGCCAAGGGACTAGCGGGCCCTACGAGCAGTACTTC
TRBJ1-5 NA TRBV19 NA CASRHRGNQPQHF TGTGCCAGTAGACACAGGGGCAATCAGCCCCAGCATTTT
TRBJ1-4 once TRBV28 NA CASSFRQATNEKLFF TGTGCCAGCAGTTTCAGACAGGCAACTAATGAAAAACTGTTTTTT
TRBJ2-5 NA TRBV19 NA CASSGAGRETQYF TGTGCCAGTAGCGGGGCGGGGAGGGAGACCCAGTACTTC
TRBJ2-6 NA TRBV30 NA CAWTSVREGREANVLTF TGTGCCTGGACATCCGTGAGGGAAGGACGGGAGGCCAACGTCCTGACTTTC